This TCR beta chain was sequenced in a study of T cell responses to AZD1222 COVID-19 vaccine listed by TCRdb under 2021. In terms of the full investigation: AZD1222 recipients given second doses at about 4 weeks or at about 12 weeks were pooled, since spike-specific TCR depth and breadth were not found to differ between the two schedules. A total of 233 trial participants underwent TCR sequencing, of whom some 210 received two doses of AZD1222 and some 26 received two doses of the MenACWY control vaccine. Trial participants were enrolled by age into subgroups of 18-55, 56-69 and 70-plus years, and about 150, 27 and 61 TCR-sequenced participants, respectively, were included in these subgroups. The full study reports these points: After two AZD1222 doses, spike-specific TCR breadth and depth were significantly higher than at day 0 and than in MenACWY recipients. The 56-69-year group was small, and its depth increase did not reach significance, likely because of low power. No day 14 peak-response samples were available, so repertoires were characterized only after the peak T cell response. Only a handful of AZD1222 recipients were SARS-CoV-2 seropositive at baseline, limiting conclusions about previously exposed vaccinees. Participants were mostly white British, with more females than males. The authors suggested clonal diversity may have been underestimated. Nearly half of unique spike-specific TCRs reportedly recognized epitopes outside regions mutated in the B.1.351 and B.1.1.7 variants. The whole spike protein was spanned by vaccine-associated CD4 TCRs, and dominant responses were seen in regions 160-218 and 743-854.

V is trimmed back by 8 bases and J by 0 bases, and the junction contains 0 bases that no gene match accounts for. Taken from the germline V gene, the CDR1 and CDR2 loops are MNHEY and SVGAGI. From cysteine to phenylalanine, the CDR3 is 14 amino acids long. The sequence is cut down to CDR3 DNA, 42 bases in frame from base 1. In the case of this clone: Its antigen remains undetermined. One base away there is no much larger clone; base qualities are not given.

The CDR3 regions of human TCRbeta chains were analyzed by immunosequencing. On the authors' methods: TCRs in the repertoires were matched against a reference library of SARS-CoV-2-specific TCRs that had been generated with the MIRA antigen-specificity platform. Breadth was defined as the fraction of unique TCRs that were SARS-CoV-2-associated, and depth was defined as the fraction of total T cells that were SARS-CoV-2-associated. Using the MIRA data, every spike-specific TCR was mapped to the spike region that the TCR reacted to and assigned to either a CD4 or a CD8 class. Log10-transformed breadth and depth values were compared by one-way ANOVA with Sidak's multiple comparisons tests. The clones in this table, taken by TCRdb from immuneACCESS, are in-frame only. Not every clone is retained; where verified, under half of the shortfall comes from an unresolved V gene, and the cause of the rest is unknown. V and J calls and clone size come straight from that table; D and trimming were deduced from the DNA. The sample records about 53,000 clones, roughly 80% of which are singletons. The ten largest clones add up to roughly a quarter of the sample.

This specimen's time point label, per the study, means: baseline before first vaccination. Samples from vaccinated people were obtained from the UK trials COV001 and COV002, which included a single-blind randomized controlled phase 2/3 trial of AZD1222 (ChAdOx1 nCoV-19) in healthy adults. Trial participant PBMC samples were collected at day 0 and day 28 after the second dose for TCRbeta chain sequencing. Rearrangement joined TRBV6-5 to TRBJ1-4, and TRBD1 aligns with 10 junction nucleotides. The specimen was peripheral blood, collected on day 0 of AZD1222 vaccination. The receptor's source is an adult in good health. Here the CDR3 is given as CASGTGATNEKLFF. The DNA sequence is as follows: TGTGCCAGCGGGACAGGGGCAACTAATGAAAAACTGTTTTTT.